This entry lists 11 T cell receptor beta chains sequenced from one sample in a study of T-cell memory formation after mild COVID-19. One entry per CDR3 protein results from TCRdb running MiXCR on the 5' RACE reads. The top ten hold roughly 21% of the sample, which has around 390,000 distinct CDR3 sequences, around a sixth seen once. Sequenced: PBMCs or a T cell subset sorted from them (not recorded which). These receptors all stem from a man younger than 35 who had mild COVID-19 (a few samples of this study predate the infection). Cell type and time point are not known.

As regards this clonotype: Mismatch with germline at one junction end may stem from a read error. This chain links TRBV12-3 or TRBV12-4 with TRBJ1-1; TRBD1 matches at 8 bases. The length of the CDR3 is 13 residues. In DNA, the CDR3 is TGTGGCAGCAGTCCCGGACAGGGAAAACGAGCTTTCTTT. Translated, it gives CGSSPGQGKRAFF.

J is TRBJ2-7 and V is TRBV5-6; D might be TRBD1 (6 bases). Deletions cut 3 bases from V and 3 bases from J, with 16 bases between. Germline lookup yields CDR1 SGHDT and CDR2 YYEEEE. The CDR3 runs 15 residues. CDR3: CASSSTNTGFYEQYF. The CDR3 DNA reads TGTGCCAGCAGCTCCACTAACACAGGGTTCTACGAGCAGTACTTC.

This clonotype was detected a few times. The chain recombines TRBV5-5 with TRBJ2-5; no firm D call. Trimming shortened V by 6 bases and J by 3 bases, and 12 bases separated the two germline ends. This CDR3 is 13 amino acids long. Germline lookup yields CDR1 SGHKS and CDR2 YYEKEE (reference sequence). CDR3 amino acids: CASKVWLEETQYF. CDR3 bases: TGTGCCAGCAAAGTCTGGCTTGAAGAGACCCAGTACTTC.

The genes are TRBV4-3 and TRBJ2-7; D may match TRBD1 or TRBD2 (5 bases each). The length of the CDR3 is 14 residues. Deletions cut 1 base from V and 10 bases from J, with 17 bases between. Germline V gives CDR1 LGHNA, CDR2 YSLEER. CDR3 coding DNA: TGCGCCAGCAGCCAAGGAGGGGCCTCTCGGGAACAGTACTTC. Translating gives CASSQGGASREQYF.

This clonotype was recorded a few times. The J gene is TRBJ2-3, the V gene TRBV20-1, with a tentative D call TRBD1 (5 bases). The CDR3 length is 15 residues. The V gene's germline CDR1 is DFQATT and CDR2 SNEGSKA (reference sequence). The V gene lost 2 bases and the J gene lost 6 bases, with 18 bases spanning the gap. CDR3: CSARITGHVSDTQYF. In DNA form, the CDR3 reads TGCAGTGCTAGAATAACCGGACACGTAAGCGATACGCAGTATTTT.

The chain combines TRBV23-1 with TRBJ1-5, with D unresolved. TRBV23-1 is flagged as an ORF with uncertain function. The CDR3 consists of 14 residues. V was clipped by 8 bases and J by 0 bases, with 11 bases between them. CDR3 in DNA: TGCGCCAGCCATTCACGGTATAGCAATCAGCCCCAGCATTTT. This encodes CASHSRYSNQPQHF.

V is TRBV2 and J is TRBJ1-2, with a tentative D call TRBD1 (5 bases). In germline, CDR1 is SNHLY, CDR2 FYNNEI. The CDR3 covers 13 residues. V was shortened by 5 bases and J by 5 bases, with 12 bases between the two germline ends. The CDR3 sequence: CASSMQQDYGYTF. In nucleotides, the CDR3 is TGTGCCAGCAGTATGCAACAGGATTATGGCTACACCTTC.

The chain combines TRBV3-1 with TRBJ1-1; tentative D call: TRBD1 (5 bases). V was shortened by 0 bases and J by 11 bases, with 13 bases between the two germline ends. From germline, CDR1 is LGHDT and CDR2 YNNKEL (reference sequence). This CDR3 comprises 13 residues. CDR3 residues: CASSQEGTTGAFF. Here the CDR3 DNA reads TGTGCCAGCAGCCAAGAGGGGACCACCGGGGCTTTCTTT.

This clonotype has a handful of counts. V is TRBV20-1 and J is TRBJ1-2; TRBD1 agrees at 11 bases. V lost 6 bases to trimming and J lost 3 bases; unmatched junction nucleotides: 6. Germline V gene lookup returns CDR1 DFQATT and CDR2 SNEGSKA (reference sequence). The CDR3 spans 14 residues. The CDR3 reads CSAKGTGGDYGYTF. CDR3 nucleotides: TGCAGTGCCAAGGGGACAGGGGGTGACTATGGCTACACCTTC.

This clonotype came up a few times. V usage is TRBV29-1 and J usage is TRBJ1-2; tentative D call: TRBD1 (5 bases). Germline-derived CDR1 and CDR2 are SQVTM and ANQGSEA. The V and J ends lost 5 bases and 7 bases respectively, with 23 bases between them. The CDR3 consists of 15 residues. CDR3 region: CSVNRAATTGVGYTF. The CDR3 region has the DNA TGCAGCGTTAACAGAGCTGCCACTACGGGGGTTGGCTACACCTTC.

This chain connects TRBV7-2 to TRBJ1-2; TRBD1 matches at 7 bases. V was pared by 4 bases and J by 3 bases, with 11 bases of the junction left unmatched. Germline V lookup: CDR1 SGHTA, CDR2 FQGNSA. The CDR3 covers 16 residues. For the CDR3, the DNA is TGTGCCAGCAGCTCCTTTGGCACAGGGGCCGACTATGGCTACACCTTC. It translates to CASSSFGTGADYGYTF. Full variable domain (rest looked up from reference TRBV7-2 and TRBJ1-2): GAGVSQSPSNKVTEKGKDVELRCDPISGHTALYWYRQSLGQGLEFLIYFQGNSAPDKSGLPSDRFSAERTGGSVSTLTIQRTQQEDSAVYLCASSSFGTGADYGYTFGSGTRLTVV.